Presented here are 27 T cell receptor beta chains from one specimen sequenced in a study of shared clonotypes between healthy human individuals. Sequenced by immunoSEQ multiplex PCR; TCRdb stores in-frame clones only, minus some. The repertoire consists of 2,100,000 or so clones, with approximately 94% occurring once and the leading ten covering less than 0.15%. Sequenced sample: naive CD4+ T cells sorted from blood. Indicated subset: CD45RA+ positively selected. The receptors come from a young man in good health.

On this clone itself: Other DNA sequences in this specimen translate into the identical CDR3. The V and J genes are TRBV5-1 and TRBJ1-6; the match to TRBD1 covers 9 bases. This CDR3 comprises 15 residues. CDR1 is SGHRS and CDR2 is YFSETQ in the germline V gene. With 2 bases clipped from V and 8 bases from J, the junction kept 5 bases outside the gene matches. The CDR3 protein is CASSLAGTGYSPLHF. CDR3 sequence (DNA): TGCGCCAGCAGCTTAGCCGGGACAGGGTATTCACCCCTCCACTTT.

On this clone: Other DNA sequences within the sample encode an identical CDR3. The chain is built from TRBV7-2 and TRBJ2-5; the D gene is possibly TRBD2 (6 bases). This CDR3 spans 13 amino acids. Germline loops: CDR1 SGHTA, CDR2 FQGNSA. V lost 3 bases to trimming and J lost 4 bases, with 9 bases between them. The CDR3 spells CASSLGGRETQYF. CDR3 coding DNA: TGTGCCAGCAGCTTGGGGGGACGAGAGACCCAGTACTTC.

The V gene is TRBV2, the J gene TRBJ2-1; tentatively, D is TRBD2 (7 bases). From germline, CDR1 is SNHLY and CDR2 FYNNEI. The CDR3 loop spans 14 amino acids. V gave up 6 bases and J gave up 7 bases, with 16 bases separating them. CDR3 sequence (DNA): TGTGCCAGCAGGACGGGGGGCCGTCATAATGAGCAGTTCTTC. Its protein product is CASRTGGRHNEQFF.

The genes are TRBV18 and TRBJ2-2; possibly TRBD1 for D (5 bases). CDR1 is KGHSH, CDR2 LQKENI, per germline. This CDR3 is built from 16 residues. Trimming took off 3 bases at V and 1 base at J, with 12 bases between the two ends. The CDR3 region has the DNA TGTGCCAGCTCACCCAATTCTGGACAGAACACCGGGGAGCTGTTTTTT. This codes for CASSPNSGQNTGELFF.

This chain joins TRBV9 and TRBJ2-1; D gene unclear. Per germline, CDR1 SGDLS and CDR2 YYNGEE. This CDR3 contains 13 residues. V lost 0 bases, J lost 9 bases, and 10 bases lay in between. The chain's CDR3 is CASSVVEVGEQFF. The DNA of the CDR3 is TGTGCCAGCAGCGTAGTTGAAGTAGGTGAGCAGTTCTTC.

This clone is a singleton in its sample. The sample carries other DNA sequences with the same CDR3. V gene TRBV7-2 combines with J gene TRBJ2-7; TRBD1 might be the D (6 bases). This CDR3 has 14 residues. The V gene's germline CDR1 is SGHTA and CDR2 FQGNSA. Deletions cut 1 base from V and 2 bases from J, with 9 bases between. The CDR3 reads CASSLGRGPYEQYF. DNA of the CDR3: TGTGCCAGCAGCTTAGGCAGGGGCCCCTACGAGCAGTACTTC.

On this clone itself: The same CDR3 also results from other DNA sequences found in this sample. The genes are TRBV9 and TRBJ2-1, with no clear D. V was pared by 0 bases and J by 6 bases, with 4 bases between. In germline, CDR1 is SGDLS, CDR2 YYNGEE. This CDR3 has 12 residues. CDR3 in DNA: TGTGCCAGCAGCGTAGAGGCCAATGAGCAGTTCTTC. Translating it yields CASSVEANEQFF.

For this clone: Other DNA variants within this sample encode the same CDR3. V and J are TRBV6-5 and TRBJ2-7, with TRBD1 matching over 9 bases. Germline V lookup: CDR1 MNHEY, CDR2 SVGAGI. The CDR3 runs to 15 residues. J was trimmed by 2 bases and V by 0 bases; bases with no gene match: 2. CDR3 in amino acids: CASSYSGQGTYEQYF. The CDR3 DNA is TGTGCCAGCAGTTACTCGGGACAGGGAACCTACGAGCAGTACTTC.

The CDR3 sequence is CASTTPGLADISTDTQYF. CDR3 nucleotide sequence: TGTGCCAGCACCACCCCGGGACTAGCGGACATTAGCACAGATACGCAGTATTTT. This sequence joins TRBV5-6 and TRBJ2-3, with 11 bases aligning to TRBD2. CDR3 length: 18 amino acids. V shed 6 bases and J 0 bases; nucleotides not matched to a gene: 12. Germline CDR1 SGHDT, CDR2 YYEEEE.

This chain connects TRBV30 to TRBJ1-3; D gene unclear. The CDR3 length is 13 residues. Germline V gene lookup returns CDR1 GTSNPN and CDR2 SVGIG (reference sequence). V was cut by 0 bases and J by 2 bases, with 5 bases left in between. As DNA, the CDR3 is TGTGCCTGGAGTGTACTCACTGGAAACACCATATATTTT. It codes for CAWSVLTGNTIYF.

V usage is TRBV6-6 and J usage is TRBJ2-5, with TRBD2 matching over 9 bases. CDR3 length: 13 residues. The V gene's germline CDR1 is MNHNY and CDR2 SVGAGI (reference sequence). Germline trimming cut 6 bases from V and 4 bases from J; bases unmatched to any gene: 3. CDR3 DNA sequence: TGTGCCAGCAGCGGTAGCGGGGGAGAGACCCAGTACTTC. It specifies CASSGSGGETQYF.

The DNA for the CDR3 is TGTGCCAGCAGTTACACCCACCCGAACACTGAAGCTTTCTTT. Its protein product is CASSYTHPNTEAFF. The chain has TRBV6-5 and TRBJ1-1; D not certain. The V end lost 2 bases, the J end lost 1 base, and 8 bases lay between the germline ends. From germline, CDR1 is MNHEY and CDR2 SVGAGI. The CDR3 sequence is 14 residues long.

The chain links TRBV10-3 to TRBJ1-3; 8 bases are a match to TRBD1. Trimming cost V 3 bases and J 4 bases; bases outside gene matches: 2. The CDR3 covers 14 residues. The germline gives CDR1 ENHRY, CDR2 SYGVKD. This chain's CDR3 is CAISDRDRGNTIYF. CDR3 DNA: TGTGCCATCAGTGATAGGGACAGGGGAAACACCATATATTTT.

This sequence joins TRBV28 and TRBJ2-4; D is ambiguous. V shed 5 bases and J shed 1 base, with 12 bases lying between them. CDR3 length: 15 amino acids. Germline V gene sequence: CDR1 MDHEN, CDR2 SYDVKM. CDR3 amino acids: CASSPVRQAKNIQYF. In DNA form, the CDR3 reads TGTGCCAGCAGTCCCGTAAGGCAGGCCAAAAACATTCAGTACTTC. Full variable domain (remainder filled in from reference TRBV28 and TRBJ2-4): DVKVTQSSRYLVKRTGEKVFLECVQDMDHENMFWYRQDPGLGLRLIYFSYDVKMKEKGDIPEGYSVSREKKERFSLILESASTNQTSMYLCASSPVRQAKNIQYFGAGTRLSVL.

This clone was found once. The V gene is TRBV28, the J gene TRBJ1-1, with 7 bases that match TRBD1. The CDR3 spans 15 residues. With V trimmed by 4 bases and J by 6 bases, 11 bases remained unmatched. Germline CDR1 is MDHEN and CDR2 is SYDVKM. The DNA of the CDR3 is TGTGCCAGCAGTTCACCGGGACAGAGGTCCCCTGAAGCTTTCTTT. Encoded protein: CASSSPGQRSPEAFF.

This clone is a singleton in its sample. This chain connects TRBV2 to TRBJ1-1, with 9 bases fitting TRBD1. This CDR3 has 14 residues. Unmatched junction bases numbered 5, after V lost 8 bases and J lost 1 base. CDR1 is SNHLY and CDR2 is FYNNEI in the germline V gene. CDR3 protein: CASYGQGPNTEAFF. Here the CDR3 DNA reads TGTGCCAGCTACGGACAGGGGCCGAACACTGAAGCTTTCTTT.

This chain joins TRBV28 and TRBJ2-7; 11 bases map to TRBD2. Germline V gene lookup returns CDR1 MDHEN and CDR2 SYDVKM. The CDR3 loop spans 19 amino acids. The V segment lost 2 bases and the J segment 4 bases; nucleotides outside the gene matches: 16. The CDR3 reads CASSLNLAGGLLISYEQYF. In DNA form, the CDR3 reads TGTGCCAGCAGTTTAAATCTAGCGGGGGGCCTTCTGATATCTTACGAGCAGTACTTC.

This clone was seen a handful of times. V gene TRBV25-1 combines with J gene TRBJ1-2; no clear D. Trimming took off 3 bases at V and 4 bases at J, with 9 bases between the two ends. There are 13 residues in the CDR3. In germline, CDR1 is MGHDK, CDR2 SYGVNS. The CDR3 sequence: CASSDYSGYGYTF. The DNA for the CDR3 is TGTGCCAGCAGTGACTATTCCGGCTATGGCTACACCTTC.

This clone has a handful of counts. At the DNA level, this CDR3 is encoded by other sequences in the same sample as well. The chain links TRBV28 to TRBJ1-5, with 7 bases fitting TRBD1. V gave up 6 bases and J gave up 2 bases; unmatched junction bases: 4. Germline V gene sequence: CDR1 MDHEN, CDR2 SYDVKM. The CDR3 covers 14 residues. CDR3 sequence: CASSSGQGNQPQHF. The CDR3 DNA reads TGTGCCAGCAGCTCCGGACAGGGCAATCAGCCCCAGCATTTT.

Comment on this clone: The junction does not match germline at one end; this may be a read error. The CDR3 here is CASSESGNRAFAF. The CDR3 bases are TGTGCCAGCAGTGAGTCGGGGAACAGGGCCTTTGCCTTC. The chain recombines TRBV2 with TRBJ2-7, with D possibly matching TRBD1 (6 bases). Germline V gene data show CDR1 as SNHLY and CDR2 as FYNNEI. The CDR3 runs 13 residues.

The V and J genes are TRBV29-1 and TRBJ2-7, with 8 bases that match TRBD1. CDR3 length: 12 residues. Germline CDR1 is SQVTM and CDR2 is ANQGSEA. V was clipped by 7 bases and J by 5 bases; unmatched bases: 7. CDR3 nucleotides: TGCAGCGCTTCAGGGGGCTACGACGAGCAGTACTTC. Protein sequence: CSASGGYDEQYF.

V is TRBV7-9 and J is TRBJ2-7, with no clear D. This CDR3 has 13 residues. Germline V gene sequence: CDR1 SEHNR, CDR2 FQNEAQ (reference sequence). Trimming removed 4 bases from V and 1 base from J, with 8 bases in between. The CDR3 spells CASSSYGSYEQYF. In DNA, the CDR3 is TGTGCCAGCAGCTCGTATGGTTCCTACGAGCAGTACTTC.

The chain links TRBV19 to TRBJ2-1; 10 bases align to TRBD2. The CDR3 is 16 amino acids. Germline trimming cut 5 bases from V and 5 bases from J; bases unmatched to any gene: 9. CDR1 is LNHDA and CDR2 is SQIVND in the germline V gene (reference sequence). The CDR3 here is CASSFMGLALHNEQFF. The CDR3 nucleotides are TGTGCCAGTAGTTTTATGGGACTAGCGCTCCACAATGAGCAGTTCTTC.

This rearrangement joins TRBV9 to TRBJ1-2; a weak D match, TRBD1 (5 bases). The CDR3 is 13 amino acids. In germline, CDR1 is SGDLS, CDR2 YYNGEE. Trimming left V 4 bases short and J 2 bases short, with 9 bases between. As DNA, the CDR3 is TGTGCCAGCAGCCCTGCAGGGAACTATGGCTACACCTTC. The encoded protein is CASSPAGNYGYTF. The variable domain in full, with the rest retrieved from reference TRBV9 and TRBJ1-2, is DSGVTQTPKHLITATGQRVTLRCSPRSGDLSVYWYQQSLDQGLQFLIQYYNGEERAKGNILERFSAQQFPDLHSELNLSSLELGDSALYFCASSPAGNYGYTFGSGTRLTVV.

The V gene is TRBV7-9, the J gene TRBJ2-5, with a possible D match to TRBD2 (6 bases). The CDR3 runs 13 residues. With 8 bases removed from V and 7 bases from J, the gap between germline ends came to 17 bases. The V gene's germline CDR1 is SEHNR and CDR2 FQNEAQ (reference sequence). CDR3 in DNA: TGTGCCAGCTCCCTAGTGGAGGGTGGGACCCAGTACTTC. Protein product: CASSLVEGGTQYF.

The rearrangement joins TRBV5-1 to TRBJ1-1, with no clear D. The germline V gene encodes CDR1 SGHRS and CDR2 YFSETQ. V gave up 0 bases and J gave up 0 bases, with 9 bases separating them. This CDR3 is built from 15 residues. The CDR3 DNA is TGCGCCAGCAGCTTGGGTTGGGCAGTGAACACTGAAGCTTTCTTT. Translated, it gives CASSLGWAVNTEAFF.

With regard to this clone: The sample contains more than one DNA sequence encoding this CDR3. This chain connects TRBV19 to TRBJ1-5; weak D call: TRBD1 (5 bases). The CDR3 loop spans 14 amino acids. Trimming shortened V by 3 bases and J by 1 base, and 7 bases separated the two germline ends. Germline CDR1 LNHDA, CDR2 SQIVND (reference sequence). CDR3 sequence reads: CASSIWDSNQPQHF. Here the CDR3 DNA reads TGTGCCAGTAGTATCTGGGACAGCAATCAGCCCCAGCATTTT.